These 16 T cell receptor beta chains came from one sample sequenced in a study of T-cell reconstitution after alpha-beta-depleted transplantation in children. As it was prepared, the TCRbeta library received unique molecular identifiers. TCRdb redid the calling of the PCR reads with MiXCR, one entry per CDR3 protein. Of some 290,000 distinct CDR3 sequences listed, 23% were seen once; the top ten hold 9.5% to 13%. The specimen was PBMCs, mostly from graft donor cells, collected 180 days after TCRalphabeta/CD19-depleted stem cell transplant. These receptors all come from a male patient younger than 18 who had a stem cell transplant for acute lymphoblastic leukemia, so the T cells may come from the graft donor.

This clonotype was counted a few times. The rearrangement uses TRBV4-1 and TRBJ2-2; 8 bases map to TRBD2. Trimming cost V 3 bases and J 5 bases; bases outside gene matches: 8. The V gene's germline CDR1 is MGHRA and CDR2 YSYEKL. The CDR3 runs to 16 residues. This CDR3 is CASSQVAGTVTGELFF. The CDR3 bases are TGCGCCAGCAGCCAGGTAGCGGGAACAGTAACCGGGGAGCTGTTTTTT.

The V and J genes are TRBV7-8 and TRBJ2-4; the D call may be TRBD1 or TRBD2 (6 bases each). The CDR3 contains 14 residues. Deletions cut 8 bases from V and 7 bases from J, with 18 bases between. Germline CDR1 reads SGHVS; CDR2 reads FQNEAQ. In nucleotides, the CDR3 is TGTGCCAGCGACCCGGGGGCATTGGGGAACATTCAGTACTTC. It codes for CASDPGALGNIQYF.

This clonotype has a handful of counts. V and J are TRBV12-3 or TRBV12-4 and TRBJ2-7, with 9 bases that match TRBD1. Losses at the gene ends were 5 bases for V and 5 bases for J; bases not matched to a gene: 19. The CDR3 is 18 amino acids. In nucleotides, the CDR3 is TGTGCCAGCAGTATGACAGGGGGGCGGGTACCCCTCCAGGACGAGCAGTACTTC. This encodes CASSMTGGRVPLQDEQYF.

V and J are TRBV5-5 and TRBJ2-7; TRBD1 is a possible D gene (6 bases). Germline V gives CDR1 SGHKS, CDR2 YYEKEE (reference sequence). The CDR3 extends over 18 amino acids. V lost 0 bases and J 7 bases, leaving 26 bases between the germline ends. CDR3 nucleotides: TGTGCCAGCAGCTTGGTCCCCACTTCCGGGACACTGTACCTTGAGCAGTACTTC. Translating it yields CASSLVPTSGTLYLEQYF.

This rearrangement joins TRBV7-2 to TRBJ2-5; 8 bases are shared with TRBD2. The CDR3 contains 15 residues. The trim removed 1 base at V and 4 bases at J, leaving 5 bases unmatched. Per the germline V gene, CDR1 is SGHTA and CDR2 is FQGNSA. CDR3 sequence reads: CASSLGAGVTETQYF. The CDR3 region has the DNA TGTGCCAGCAGCTTAGGAGCGGGAGTCACAGAGACCCAGTACTTC.

This clonotype was counted only a few times. The chain recombines TRBV20-1 with TRBJ2-3; 12 bases match TRBD2. Losses at the gene ends were 5 bases for V and 3 bases for J; bases not matched to a gene: 3. The CDR3 is 14 amino acids. Germline V CDR1 and CDR2: DFQATT, SNEGSKA (reference sequence). Written as DNA, the CDR3 is TGCAGTGCTCTAGCGGGAGGGGTGACAGATACGCAGTATTTT. Translated: CSALAGGVTDTQYF.

V usage is TRBV9 and J usage is TRBJ2-1, with 7 bases lining up with TRBD2. V was clipped by 2 bases and J by 0 bases; unmatched bases: 2. From germline, CDR1 is SGDLS and CDR2 YYNGEE. CDR3 length: 15 amino acids. As DNA, the CDR3 is TGTGCCAGCAGCGTGCTAGCGGCCTCCTACAATGAGCAGTTCTTC. Encoded protein: CASSVLAASYNEQFF.

This clonotype was seen more than once but under ten times. The chain couples TRBV9 to TRBJ2-2; 15 positions match TRBD2. The germline CDR1 and CDR2 sequences are SGDLS and YYNGEE. Trimming removed 5 bases from V and 6 bases from J; junction bases left unmatched: 8. The CDR3 consists of 17 residues. The CDR3 DNA reads as TGTGCCAGCAGGACGGGACTAGCGGGAGGAGGGTCCGGGGAGCTGTTTTTT. This encodes CASRTGLAGGGSGELFF. The full variable domain, its missing parts supplied by reference TRBV9 and TRBJ2-2, is DSGVTQTPKHLITATGQRVTLRCSPRSGDLSVYWYQQSLDQGLQFLIQYYNGEERAKGNILERFSAQQFPDLHSELNLSSLELGDSALYFCASRTGLAGGGSGELFFGEGSRLTVL.

This clonotype has a handful of counts. The chain links TRBV7-6 to TRBJ2-1; 7 bases line up with TRBD1. CDR1 is SGHVS, CDR2 FNYEAQ, per germline. The ends lost 1 base at V and 9 bases at J; junction bases unmatched: 9. The CDR3 totals 15 residues. The CDR3, as DNA: TGTGCCAGCAGCTTAGTACAGGGGAATAGTGGTGAGCAGTTCTTC. Translating gives CASSLVQGNSGEQFF. Drawing the rest from reference TRBV7-6 and TRBJ2-1, the complete variable domain is GAGVSQSPRYKVTKRGQDVALRCDPISGHVSLYWYRQALGQGPEFLTYFNYEAQQDKSGLPNDRFSAERPEGSISTLTIQRTEQRDSAMYRCASSLVQGNSGEQFFGPGTRLTVL.

The V gene is TRBV20-1, the J gene TRBJ2-7, with TRBD1 as a possible D gene (6 bases). V was cut by 1 base and J by 2 bases, with 12 bases left in between. CDR1 is DFQATT and CDR2 is SNEGSKA in the germline V gene (reference sequence). The CDR3 contains 14 residues. CDR3 DNA sequence: TGCAGTGCTAGAGGAGACAGGACCCCCTACGAGCAGTACTTC. It is translated as CSARGDRTPYEQYF.

The chain has TRBV5-8 and TRBJ1-5, with 7 bases identical to TRBD1. The CDR3 length is 14 residues. With 4 bases clipped from V and 3 bases from J, the junction kept 4 bases outside the gene matches. The V gene's germline CDR1 is SGHTS and CDR2 YDEGEE. In nucleotides, the CDR3 is TGTGCCAGCAGCCTGGGACAGCTCAATCAGCCCCAGCATTTT. Translating it yields CASSLGQLNQPQHF.

The chain uses TRBV5-5 and TRBJ2-3; 9 bases agree with TRBD2. The CDR3 is 14 amino acids. V was clipped by 0 bases and J by 4 bases; unmatched bases: 0. Germline CDR1 reads SGHKS; CDR2 reads YYEKEE (reference sequence). CDR3 sequence (DNA): TGTGCCAGCAGCTTGGGCGGGAGGGCAGATACGCAGTATTTT. Protein: CASSLGGRADTQYF.

This clonotype showed up many times. This chain links TRBV29-1 with TRBJ2-3; D is ambiguous. The CDR3 runs to 12 residues. The germline V gene has CDR1 SQVTM and CDR2 ANQGSEA. With 4 bases removed from V and 7 bases from J, the gap between germline ends came to 12 bases. The CDR3 region is CSVAKSLHTQYF. The DNA for the CDR3 is TGCAGCGTTGCCAAGTCCCTGCATACGCAGTATTTT.

The rearrangement links TRBV5-1 to TRBJ2-2, with a possible D match to TRBD1 (6 bases). Between the trimmed V and J ends, which lost 7 bases and 4 bases, there was a span of 14 bases. Germline-derived CDR1 and CDR2 are SGHRS and YFSETQ. The CDR3 has 14 residues. The CDR3 reads CASGGEVATGELFF. The DNA of the CDR3 is TGCGCCAGCGGGGGCGAGGTGGCCACCGGGGAGCTGTTTTTT.

This chain uses TRBV5-1 with TRBJ2-7; D is tentatively TRBD1 or TRBD2 (5 bases each). The CDR3 sequence is 15 residues long. Trimming removed 4 bases from V and 2 bases from J, with 16 bases in between. Germline CDR1 SGHRS, CDR2 YFSETQ. CDR3 DNA: TGCGCCAGCAGCCAAACCCTCCCGGGGCCCTACGAGCAGTACTTC. This sequence encodes CASSQTLPGPYEQYF.

To note about this clonotype: Germline and junction disagree at one end, which may indicate a read error. J is TRBJ1-5 and V is TRBV19, with a possible D match to TRBD1 (5 bases). The germline gives CDR1 LNHDA, CDR2 SQIVND (reference sequence). This CDR3 comprises 15 residues. The CDR3 bases are TGTGCCAGTATTATAAGGGGAGGCCTTAATCAGCCCCAGCATTTT. Its translation: CASIIRGGLNQPQHF.